What follows is one TCR beta chain and its context. The sample holds one count of this clone. What antigen it recognizes has not been identified. No much larger clonotype is one base removed from it; base qualities were not supplied. The data were taken from a study of blood T cell repertoires in COVID-19 (dated by TCRdb to 2018 to 2020). As for the study more broadly: Collaborator samples came from the United States, Italy and Spain and covered acute and convalescent phases of COVID-19. The material from the prospective study consisted of cDNA or gDNA derived from T cells, B-cell-depleted T cells, or PBMCs. Deeply sampled blood TCRbeta repertoires from subjects exposed to, actively infected with, or recovered from COVID-19 were included in the dataset. The repertoires were released in a freely available public database intended as a resource for research on the immune response to SARS-CoV-2. Samples came from the ongoing ImmuneRACE study (first 160 participants) plus 1,254 subjects from 6 global collaborators. Nearly every sample came with metadata listing a de-identified subject ID, COVID-19 status, age in years and sex. Where available, HLA class I and class II types were obtained from metadata supplied by the sample provider rather than from assay-based typing.

The CDR3 covers 13 residues, taking in both the cysteine and the phenylalanine. Only the CDR3 DNA stays, 39 bases, in frame from base 1. CDR1 and CDR2, per the germline V gene (reference sequence), are LNHNV and YYDKDF. At the junction V is shortened by 1 base and J by 5 bases, with 9 bases in between. Whole blood was collected in K2EDTA tubes by collaborating institutions according to the institutions' own protocols. Collaborator samples were shipped for TCRbeta analysis as frozen whole blood, isolated PBMCs, or DNA extracted from either sample type. General findings and caveats noted by the study authors: The amount of clinical and demographic metadata varied by source and participant and was provided uncurated.

TCRbeta CDR3 regions were amplified from genomic DNA by means of the immunoSEQ Assay, a bias-controlled multiplex PCR. The published analysis was carried out like this. Nucleated cell counts per sample were estimated from amplification of reference gene primers within the assay. Sequence reads were collapsed and filtered to measure the absolute abundance of every unique TCRbeta CDR3 rearrangement. Productive Simpson clonality was computed per sample as the square root of Simpson's diversity index over productive rearrangements. TCRdb carries this immuneACCESS record with in-frame sequences only. Its versions omit some clonotypes, under half of them owing to an unresolved V gene in the studies checked, with the rest unexplained. The V and J calls and the clone size are those of that table, but D and trimming were determined from the DNA. The sample yields around 160,000 clones; almost 90% were counted once. The top ten hold about 2% of the sample.

The rearrangement joined TRBV15 to TRBJ2-7; D gene: possibly TRBD2, on 5 matching bases. Sequenced material: peripheral blood. The clonotype was recovered from a human donor in a cohort sampled during active COVID-19. In nucleotides, the sequence is TGTGCCACCAGCAGAGGGACTTCCAACGAGCAGTACTTC. Its translation reads: CATSRGTSNEQYF.